These 19 T cell receptor beta chains share one sample of origin, sequenced in a study of OX40 agonist ivuxolimab in advanced cancers. Sequencing used immunoSEQ multiplex PCR; TCRdb keeps in-frame clones, though not all of them. Found here are 77,000 or so clones, less than 95% of them singletons; the top ten hold more than 1.5%. The source material was CD4+ or CD8+ T cells sorted from blood, sampled in a trial of the OX40 agonist ivuxolimab. All receptors come from an adult with an advanced solid tumor such as melanoma, head and neck, liver or kidney cancer.

The chain employs TRBV11-2 and TRBJ1-2; TRBD1 matches at 8 bases. Trimming took 3 bases from V and 2 from J; bases not matched to a gene: 2. CDR1 is SGHAT and CDR2 is FQNNGV in the germline V gene. CDR3 length: 14 residues. CDR3 in DNA: TGTGCCAGCAGCTTCCCAGGGGGCAACTATGGCTACACCTTC. Amino acid sequence: CASSFPGGNYGYTF.

This chain uses TRBV5-5 with TRBJ2-3; 14 bases match TRBD2. This CDR3 contains 16 residues. Germline V gene sequence: CDR1 SGHKS, CDR2 YYEKEE (reference sequence). Trimming removed 3 bases from V and 2 bases from J; junction bases left unmatched: 2. The chain's CDR3 is CASSSGLAGATDTQYF. CDR3 sequence (DNA): TGTGCCAGCAGCTCGGGACTAGCGGGGGCCACAGATACGCAGTATTTT.

This clone appeared once. V gene TRBV2 combines with J gene TRBJ1-2; TRBD1 might be the D (6 bases). The CDR3 has 13 amino acids. Germline-derived CDR1 and CDR2 are SNHLY and FYNNEI. The V and J ends lost 6 bases and 6 bases respectively, with 14 bases between them. The CDR3 region is CASRVGGWNGYTF. In DNA form, the CDR3 reads TGTGCCAGCAGGGTGGGGGGCTGGAATGGCTACACCTTC.

The chain carries TRBV19 and TRBJ2-3; no firm D call. Per germline, CDR1 LNHDA and CDR2 SQIVND (reference sequence). This CDR3 has 16 residues. The V end was cut by 4 bases, the J end by 2 bases, with 16 bases between. CDR3 loop: CASSTLGGADTDTQYF. The CDR3 DNA is TGTGCCAGTAGTACCCTCGGCGGAGCCGACACAGATACGCAGTATTTT.

The chain has TRBV6-5 and TRBJ1-1; the D gene is possibly TRBD1 (5 bases). Trimming removed 6 bases at V and 3 bases at J, with 14 bases between. CDR1 is MNHEY, CDR2 SVGAGI, per germline. The CDR3 contains 14 residues. The CDR3 loop is CASRPAGAHTEAFF. For the CDR3, the DNA is TGTGCCAGCAGGCCGGCCGGGGCCCACACTGAAGCTTTCTTT.

The rearrangement uses TRBV6-5 and TRBJ2-5; 11 nucleotides line up with TRBD2. Per germline, CDR1 MNHEY and CDR2 SVGAGI. The CDR3 runs 15 residues. Trimming cost V 5 bases and J 4 bases; bases outside gene matches: 6. CDR3 loop: CASSLYGTSGETQYF. In nucleotides, the CDR3 is TGTGCCAGCAGTCTATACGGGACTAGCGGAGAGACCCAGTACTTC.

This clone was detected once. This sample includes further DNA sequences coding for the same CDR3. The chain uses TRBV18 and TRBJ2-7, with D possibly being TRBD2 (6 bases). This CDR3 is 15 amino acids long. Looked up from germline, CDR1 is KGHSH and CDR2 is LQKENI. V lost 1 base and J 1 base, leaving 11 bases between the germline ends. This CDR3 is CASSPLRDSSYEQYF. CDR3 nucleotide sequence: TGTGCCAGCTCACCACTCCGGGACTCGTCCTACGAGCAGTACTTC.

The CDR3 region has the DNA TGTGCCAGCAGTGAAAGTTGGGGCCTCCTGAACACTGAAGCTTTCTTT. Translation gives CASSESWGLLNTEAFF. The genes are TRBV6-1 and TRBJ1-1; maybe TRBD1 (5 bases). Germline V lookup: CDR1 MNHNS, CDR2 SASEGT. The V and J ends lost 2 bases and 0 bases respectively, with 13 bases between them. The CDR3 runs 16 residues.

The chain uses TRBV19 and TRBJ1-5, with 7 bases identical to TRBD1. There are 15 residues in the CDR3. Trimming at V came to 3 bases and at J to 0 bases, leaving 2 bases not matched to a gene. CDR1 LNHDA and CDR2 SQIVND come from the germline V gene (reference sequence). CDR3 in DNA: TGTGCCAGTAGTATGGGACAGACTAGCAATCAGCCCCAGCATTTT. Residues: CASSMGQTSNQPQHF. Combining the CDR3 with reference TRBV19 and TRBJ1-5 gives the whole variable domain DGGITQSPKYLFRKEGQNVTLSCEQNLNHDAMYWYRQDPGQGLRLIYYSQIVNDFQKGDIAEGYSVSREKKESFPLTVTSAQKNPTAFYLCASSMGQTSNQPQHFGDGTRLSIL.

This CDR3 reads CASSLRETEAFF. CDR3 bases: TGTGCCAGCAGCTTGAGGGAGACTGAAGCTTTCTTT. The gene calls are TRBV5-5 and TRBJ1-1; no clear D gene. The germline gives CDR1 SGHKS, CDR2 YYEKEE (reference sequence). CDR3 length: 12 residues. Trimming cost V 1 base and J 5 bases, with 6 bases left between them.

The V gene is TRBV27, the J gene TRBJ1-2; 9 bases are shared with TRBD1. Germline V lookup: CDR1 MNHEY, CDR2 SMNVEV (reference sequence). Unmatched junction bases numbered 7, after V lost 4 bases and J lost 4 bases. This CDR3 region has 15 residues. CDR3 amino acids: CASSSLTGGLYGYTF. The CDR3 DNA reads TGTGCCAGCAGTTCGTTGACAGGGGGTCTCTATGGCTACACCTTC.

The V gene is TRBV6-6, the J gene TRBJ1-2; 7 bases fit TRBD1. Unmatched junction bases numbered 5, after V lost 2 bases and J lost 8 bases. The CDR3 totals 13 residues. The germline V gene encodes CDR1 MNHNY and CDR2 SVGAGI (reference sequence). The chain's CDR3 is CASSYPTGVGYTF. As DNA, the CDR3 is TGTGCCAGCAGTTACCCCACAGGGGTCGGCTACACCTTC.

This chain uses TRBV28 with TRBJ1-5; 8 nucleotides line up with TRBD1. The germline CDR1 and CDR2 sequences are MDHEN and SYDVKM. V dropped 6 bases and J dropped 2; count of bases not matched to a gene: 6. The CDR3 length is 15 residues. This CDR3 is CASRRQGLGNQPQHF. CDR3 coding DNA: TGTGCCAGCAGGAGACAGGGGCTCGGCAATCAGCCCCAGCATTTT.

The chain links TRBV28 to TRBJ2-3, with 9 bases identical to TRBD2. V trimming: 5 bases; J trimming: 8 bases; junction bases outside the gene matches: 17. The CDR3 covers 17 residues. Germline-derived CDR1 and CDR2 are MDHEN and SYDVKM. CDR3 sequence (DNA): TGTGCCAGCAGTCCTTGGGACACGGGACGGCGGGGGGGTACGCAGTATTTT. This sequence encodes CASSPWDTGRRGGTQYF. The full variable domain, with the rest looked up from reference TRBV28 and TRBJ2-3, is DVKVTQSSRYLVKRTGEKVFLECVQDMDHENMFWYRQDPGLGLRLIYFSYDVKMKEKGDIPEGYSVSREKKERFSLILESASTNQTSMYLCASSPWDTGRRGGTQYFGPGTRLTVL.

CDR3 in DNA: TGTGCTTCCATAGCGGGAACCCTCCAAGAGACCCAGTACTTC. As protein: CASIAGTLQETQYF. The chain is built from TRBV12-5 and TRBJ2-5, with TRBD2 identical over 8 bases. This CDR3 region has 14 residues. The trim removed 11 bases at V and 1 base at J, leaving 9 bases unmatched. CDR1 is LGHNT, CDR2 FRNRAP, per germline.

CDR3 DNA sequence: TGTGCCAGCAGCTTACAGGGGTATCAGCCCCAGCATTTT. Its protein is CASSLQGYQPQHF. The J gene is TRBJ1-5, the V gene TRBV13; D is possibly TRBD1 (6 bases). Trimming pared 2 bases from V and 5 bases from J, leaving 7 bases between. In germline, CDR1 is PRHDT, CDR2 FYEKMQ (reference sequence). This CDR3 has 13 residues.

The chain carries TRBV4-1 and TRBJ2-4; TRBD1 matches 10 bases. Per germline, CDR1 MGHRA and CDR2 YSYEKL. This CDR3 contains 15 residues. The V gene end was trimmed by 4 bases and the J gene end by 9 bases; junction bases not matched to a gene: 9. The CDR3, as DNA: TGCGCCAGCAGCCCCAGGACAGGGGGAGGTGGCATTCAGTACTTC. Its translation: CASSPRTGGGGIQYF.

The J gene is TRBJ2-5, the V gene TRBV13; D is possibly TRBD1 (6 bases). Per the germline V gene, CDR1 is PRHDT and CDR2 is FYEKMQ (reference sequence). The CDR3 has 14 residues. V lost 4 bases and J lost 6, with 15 bases in between. This chain's CDR3 is CASSSGTPSKTQYF. The CDR3 nucleotides are TGTGCCAGCAGCTCCGGGACACCGAGTAAGACCCAGTACTTC.

The chain carries TRBV11-3 and TRBJ2-1; weak D call: TRBD2 (5 bases). The CDR3 totals 16 residues. CDR1 SGHNT and CDR2 YENEEA come from the germline V gene. V was shortened by 3 bases and J by 3 bases, with 15 bases between the two germline ends. The CDR3 loop reads CASSLGLGGHYNEQFF. The CDR3 DNA follows: TGTGCCAGCAGCTTGGGTTTAGGCGGGCACTACAATGAGCAGTTCTTC.